Listed below are T cell receptor beta chains from one sample, sequenced in a study of cytomegalovirus exposure and HLA in healthy donors. Produced via immunoSEQ multiplex PCR; TCRdb's table is partial and in-frame only. Of some 100,000 clones in the sample, around three quarters were seen once. The sequenced sample was PBMCs. The receptor set was obtained from a human donor in good health. The CDR3 runs from the conserved cysteine through the conserved F or W. The order of the fields is clone size, V gene, D gene, J gene, CDR3 DNA, CDR3 protein. The D gene is left open where the match is weak. Size is stated for part of the rows, as once, few or many counts, or as a class when the clone is expanded.

clone_size: -; v_call: TRBV4-1; d_call: -; j_call: TRBJ2-1; cdr3_nt: TGCGCCAGCAGCCAAGATCCCGGACTTAATGAGCAGTTCTTC; cdr3_aa: CASSQDPGLNEQFF
clone_size: -; v_call: TRBV5-1; d_call: -; j_call: TRBJ2-3; cdr3_nt: TGCGCCAGCAGCTTACAGGGTATGGACACAGATACGCAGTATTTT; cdr3_aa: CASSLQGMDTDTQYF
clone_size: -; v_call: TRBV5-1; d_call: -; j_call: TRBJ2-7; cdr3_nt: TGCGCCAGCAGCTTAAGTTTGCAGGGGTTATCCGAGCAGTACTTC; cdr3_aa: CASSLSLQGLSEQYF
clone_size: -; v_call: TRBV6-1; d_call: -; j_call: TRBJ2-2; cdr3_nt: TGTGCCAGCAGTGAAGAGGAGGGTGCGACGGGGGAGCTGTTTTTT; cdr3_aa: CASSEEEGATGELFF
clone_size: -; v_call: TRBV28; d_call: -; j_call: TRBJ1-2; cdr3_nt: TGTGCCAGCAACAGGTACGATGGCTACACCTTC; cdr3_aa: CASNRYDGYTF
clone_size: -; v_call: TRBV6-6; d_call: TRBD1; j_call: TRBJ2-7; cdr3_nt: TGTGCCAGCAGTCCCGGGACAGGCTTATATGAGCAGTACTTC; cdr3_aa: CASSPGTGLYEQYF
clone_size: -; v_call: TRBV7-8; d_call: -; j_call: TRBJ1-5; cdr3_nt: TGTGCCAGCAGCCGCTGGACAGCGTCTAGCAATCAGCCCCAGCATTTT; cdr3_aa: CASSRWTASSNQPQHF
clone_size: -; v_call: TRBV9; d_call: TRBD2; j_call: TRBJ2-7; cdr3_nt: TGTGCCAGCAGCGTAGGGGGACTAGCGGGAGACTACGAGCAGTACTTC; cdr3_aa: CASSVGGLAGDYEQYF
clone_size: -; v_call: TRBV5-1; d_call: -; j_call: TRBJ1-1; cdr3_nt: TGCGCCAGCAGCTTGGAAGGGGCGGAAGGCACTGAAGCTTTCTTT; cdr3_aa: CASSLEGAEGTEAFF
clone_size: -; v_call: TRBV9; d_call: TRBD1; j_call: TRBJ2-7; cdr3_nt: TGTGCCAGCAGCGCCCGGGACAGGGATTCCTACGAGCAGTACTTC; cdr3_aa: CASSARDRDSYEQYF
clone_size: few; v_call: TRBV15; d_call: -; j_call: TRBJ2-2; cdr3_nt: TGTGCCACCAGCAGAGGTTTATTGAACACCGGGGAGCTGTTTTTT; cdr3_aa: CATSRGLLNTGELFF
clone_size: -; v_call: TRBV5-1; d_call: -; j_call: TRBJ2-7; cdr3_nt: TGCGCCAGCAGCAAGGACAGTTACTACGAGCAGTACTTC; cdr3_aa: CASSKDSYYEQYF
clone_size: -; v_call: TRBV6-1; d_call: TRBD1; j_call: TRBJ2-1; cdr3_nt: TGTGCCAGCAGTGAAAGATTCAGATCGGGCAGGGGGTACAATGAGCAGTTCTTC; cdr3_aa: CASSERFRSGRGYNEQFF
clone_size: -; v_call: TRBV7-9; d_call: TRBD2; j_call: TRBJ2-2; cdr3_nt: TGTGCCAGCAGAGTAGCGGGAGCGAACACCGGGGAGCTGTTTTTT; cdr3_aa: CASRVAGANTGELFF
clone_size: -; v_call: TRBV6-1; d_call: TRBD2; j_call: TRBJ2-1; cdr3_nt: TGTGCCAGCATTCTGACTAGCGGCTCCTGGTATGAGCAGTTCTTC; cdr3_aa: CASILTSGSWYEQFF
clone_size: -; v_call: TRBV5-1; d_call: TRBD1; j_call: TRBJ1-5; cdr3_nt: TGCGCCAGCAGCCTGACAGGGGGCGCAGGCAATCAGCCCCAGCATTTT; cdr3_aa: CASSLTGGAGNQPQHF
clone_size: -; v_call: TRBV28; d_call: -; j_call: TRBJ2-7; cdr3_nt: TGTGCCAGCGACGCAGGGTATAAAGACGAGCAGTACTTC; cdr3_aa: CASDAGYKDEQYF
clone_size: -; v_call: TRBV30; d_call: -; j_call: TRBJ1-1; cdr3_nt: TGTGCCTGGAGTGTCGGAGGGAATAGGAACACTGAAGCTTTCTTT; cdr3_aa: CAWSVGGNRNTEAFF
clone_size: once; v_call: TRBV5-1; d_call: -; j_call: TRBJ2-7; cdr3_nt: TGCGCCAGCAGCGCTACAGGGTTCTCCTACGAGCAGTACTTC; cdr3_aa: CASSATGFSYEQYF
clone_size: -; v_call: TRBV7-9; d_call: -; j_call: TRBJ1-4; cdr3_nt: TGTGCCAGCAGCTTGGCGCCTGAGGGATTGCAGAAACTGTTTTTT; cdr3_aa: CASSLAPEGLQKLFF
clone_size: -; v_call: TRBV19; d_call: -; j_call: TRBJ1-1; cdr3_nt: TGTGCCAGTAGGGCACAGGGTAACACTGAAGCTTTCTTT; cdr3_aa: CASRAQGNTEAFF
clone_size: -; v_call: TRBV5-4; d_call: TRBD1; j_call: TRBJ1-1; cdr3_nt: TGTGCCAGCAGCACCATAGACCGGACAGGGGGCACTGAAGCTTTCTTT; cdr3_aa: CASSTIDRTGGTEAFF
clone_size: -; v_call: TRBV5-1; d_call: TRBD1; j_call: TRBJ2-7; cdr3_nt: TGCGCCAGCAGCTTGGCCAACTTACCGAACAGGGGTACCTACGAGCAGTACTTC; cdr3_aa: CASSLANLPNRGTYEQYF
clone_size: -; v_call: TRBV5-1; d_call: TRBD1; j_call: TRBJ1-2; cdr3_nt: TGCGCCAGCAGCGTTGGACAGGGTTTGATAGATGGCTACACCTTC; cdr3_aa: CASSVGQGLIDGYTF
clone_size: -; v_call: TRBV7-9; d_call: -; j_call: TRBJ2-2; cdr3_nt: TGTGCCAGCAGCGATACAGCAGGGGATTCCGGGGAGCTGTTTTTT; cdr3_aa: CASSDTAGDSGELFF
clone_size: -; v_call: TRBV5-8; d_call: -; j_call: TRBJ2-4; cdr3_nt: TGTGCCAGCAGCTTGGCCAGAACCGCCAAAAACATTCAGTACTTC; cdr3_aa: CASSLARTAKNIQYF
clone_size: -; v_call: TRBV27; d_call: TRBD1; j_call: TRBJ1-1; cdr3_nt: TGTGCCAGCAGTCCGCAAGGGACAGCGAACACTGAAGCTTTCTTT; cdr3_aa: CASSPQGTANTEAFF
clone_size: few; v_call: TRBV10-3; d_call: TRBD2; j_call: TRBJ2-1; cdr3_nt: TGTGCCTCCTGCGAGTCGGGAGGGTCCTACAATGAGCAGTTCTTC; cdr3_aa: CASCESGGSYNEQFF
clone_size: -; v_call: TRBV6-5; d_call: -; j_call: TRBJ1-1; cdr3_nt: TGTGCCAGCAGGCCGGGACGCGGGGACCGTGGTGAAGCTTTCTTT; cdr3_aa: CASRPGRGDRGEAFF
clone_size: -; v_call: TRBV5-4; d_call: TRBD1; j_call: TRBJ2-7; cdr3_nt: TGTGCCAGCAGCTTGGACAGGGGGCTTGAGGAGCAGTACTTC; cdr3_aa: CASSLDRGLEEQYF
clone_size: -; v_call: TRBV28; d_call: -; j_call: TRBJ1-2; cdr3_nt: TGTGCCAGCAACAGGGTAACCTATGGCTACACCTTC; cdr3_aa: CASNRVTYGYTF